This T cell receptor beta chain was sequenced during a study of cytomegalovirus exposure and HLA in healthy donors. V lost 6 bases and J lost 3, with 9 bases in between. CDR3 length: 13 residues. The germline gives CDR1 LNHNV, CDR2 YYDKDF (reference sequence). With 60 Vbeta and 13 Jbeta primers, the PCR was carried out. Assay used: immunoSEQ multiplex PCR; TCRdb lists only in-frame clones, some missing. The table has a few hundred thousand clones, 92% seen once. This chain uses TRBV15 with TRBJ1-5; D uncertain. Sequenced input: PBMCs. This clonotype was obtained from a girl aged 2-10 years in good health and CMV-seronegative. CDR3 residues: CATRARYNQPQHF. The DNA of the CDR3 is TGTGCCACCAGGGCTAGGTACAATCAGCCCCAGCATTTT.